This entry lists 3 T cell receptor beta chains sequenced from one sample in a study of shared clonotypes between healthy human individuals. Clones were read by immunoSEQ multiplex PCR, and TCRdb kept only the in-frame ones, dropping some. The sample includes 2,500,000 or so clones, more than 90% of them seen just once. Sequenced material: naive CD4+ T cells sorted from blood. Subset: CD45RA+ positively selected. These receptors were obtained from a man in his late teens or twenties in good health.

This chain connects TRBV11-2 to TRBJ1-2; 9 bases agree with TRBD1. Losses at the gene ends were 2 bases for V and 0 bases for J; bases not matched to a gene: 7. This CDR3 has 17 residues. Germline lookup yields CDR1 SGHAT and CDR2 FQNNGV. This CDR3 reads CASSLMRRQGANYGYTF. The CDR3 nucleotides are TGTGCCAGCAGCTTAATGAGAAGACAGGGGGCTAACTATGGCTACACCTTC.

This chain connects TRBV30 to TRBJ2-5; 9 bases map to TRBD2. This CDR3 is 15 amino acids long. Germline trimming cut 5 bases from V and 2 bases from J; bases unmatched to any gene: 9. Per germline, CDR1 GTSNPN and CDR2 SVGIG (reference sequence). In DNA, the CDR3 is TGTGCCTGGGCTAGACTAGCGGTTTCACAAGAGACCCAGTACTTC. Protein: CAWARLAVSQETQYF. The entire variable domain, with the rest obtained from reference TRBV30 and TRBJ2-5, is as follows: SQTIHQWPATLVQPVGSPLSLECTVEGTSNPNLYWYRQAAGRGLQLLFYSVGIGQISSEVPQNLSASRPQDRQFILSSKKLLLSDSGFYLCAWARLAVSQETQYFGPGTRLLVL.

The chain is built from TRBV10-3 and TRBJ2-7; TRBD2 might be the D (6 bases). Trimming pared 4 bases from V and 3 bases from J, leaving 16 bases between. The CDR3 has 15 residues. Germline V gives CDR1 ENHRY, CDR2 SYGVKD. CDR3 nucleotide sequence: TGTGCCATCAGTGTGCTTGGTCTAGCGAGCTACGAGCAGTACTTC. This sequence encodes CAISVLGLASYEQYF.